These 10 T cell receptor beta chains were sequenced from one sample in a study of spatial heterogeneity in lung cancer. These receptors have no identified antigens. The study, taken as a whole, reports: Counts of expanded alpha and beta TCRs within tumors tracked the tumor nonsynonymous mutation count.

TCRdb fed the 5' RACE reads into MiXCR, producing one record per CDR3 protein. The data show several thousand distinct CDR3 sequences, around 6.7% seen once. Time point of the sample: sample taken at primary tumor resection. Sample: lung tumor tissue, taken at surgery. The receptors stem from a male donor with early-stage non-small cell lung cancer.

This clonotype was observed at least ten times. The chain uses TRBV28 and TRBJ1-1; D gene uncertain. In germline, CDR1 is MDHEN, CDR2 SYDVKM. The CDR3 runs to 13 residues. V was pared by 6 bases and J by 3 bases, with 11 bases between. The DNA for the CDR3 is TGTGCCAGCAGCCCCCCCGGAGACACTGAAGCTTTCTTT. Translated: CASSPPGDTEAFF.

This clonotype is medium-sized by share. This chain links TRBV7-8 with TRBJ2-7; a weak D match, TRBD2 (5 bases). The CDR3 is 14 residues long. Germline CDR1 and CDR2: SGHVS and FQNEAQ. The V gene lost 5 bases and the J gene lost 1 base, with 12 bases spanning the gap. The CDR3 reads CASSLFGLSYEQYF. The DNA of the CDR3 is TGTGCCAGCAGCCTTTTCGGACTGTCCTACGAGCAGTACTTC.

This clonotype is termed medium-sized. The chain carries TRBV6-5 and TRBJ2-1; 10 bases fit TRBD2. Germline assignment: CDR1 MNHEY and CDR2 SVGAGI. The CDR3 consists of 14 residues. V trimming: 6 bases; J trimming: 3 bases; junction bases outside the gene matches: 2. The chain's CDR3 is CASRERGGYNEQFF. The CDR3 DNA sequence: TGTGCCAGCAGAGAGCGGGGGGGCTACAATGAGCAGTTCTTC.

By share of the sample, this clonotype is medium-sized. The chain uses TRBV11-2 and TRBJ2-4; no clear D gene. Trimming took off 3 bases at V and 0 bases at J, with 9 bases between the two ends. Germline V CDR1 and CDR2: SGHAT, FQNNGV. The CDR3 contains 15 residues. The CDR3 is CASSFGSPAKNIQYF. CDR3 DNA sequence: TGTGCCAGCAGCTTCGGCTCCCCAGCCAAAAACATTCAGTACTTC.

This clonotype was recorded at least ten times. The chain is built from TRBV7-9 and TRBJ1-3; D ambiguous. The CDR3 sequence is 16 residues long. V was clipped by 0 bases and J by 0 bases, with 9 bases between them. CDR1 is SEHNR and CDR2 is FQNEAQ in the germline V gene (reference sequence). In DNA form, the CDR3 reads TGTGCCAGCAGCTTAGCCGGAACTTACTCTGGAAACACCATATATTTT. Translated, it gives CASSLAGTYSGNTIYF.

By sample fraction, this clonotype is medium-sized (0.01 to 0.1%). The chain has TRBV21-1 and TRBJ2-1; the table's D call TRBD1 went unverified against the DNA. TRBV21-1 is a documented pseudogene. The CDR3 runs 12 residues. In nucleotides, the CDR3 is TGTGCCAGCAGCAAAACAGGGAATGAGCAGTTCTTC. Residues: CASSKTGNEQFF.

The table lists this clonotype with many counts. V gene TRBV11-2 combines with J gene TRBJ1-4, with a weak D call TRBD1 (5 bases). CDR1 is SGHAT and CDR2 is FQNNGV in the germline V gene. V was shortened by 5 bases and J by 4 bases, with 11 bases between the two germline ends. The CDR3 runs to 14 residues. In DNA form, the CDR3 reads TGTGCCAGCAGCCCCAGGGCTTATAATGAAAAACTGTTTTTT. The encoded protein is CASSPRAYNEKLFF.

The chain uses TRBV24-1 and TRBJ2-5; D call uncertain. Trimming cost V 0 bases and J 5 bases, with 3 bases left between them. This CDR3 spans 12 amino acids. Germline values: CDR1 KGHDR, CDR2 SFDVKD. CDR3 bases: TGTGCCACCAGTGATTTGATCGAGACCCAGTACTTC. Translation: CATSDLIETQYF.

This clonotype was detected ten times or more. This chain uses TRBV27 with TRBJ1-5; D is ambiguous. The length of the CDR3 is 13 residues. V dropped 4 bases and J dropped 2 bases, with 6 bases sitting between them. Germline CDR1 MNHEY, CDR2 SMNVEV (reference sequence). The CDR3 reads CASSSAGNQPQHF. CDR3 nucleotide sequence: TGTGCCAGCAGTTCGGCGGGCAATCAGCCCCAGCATTTT.

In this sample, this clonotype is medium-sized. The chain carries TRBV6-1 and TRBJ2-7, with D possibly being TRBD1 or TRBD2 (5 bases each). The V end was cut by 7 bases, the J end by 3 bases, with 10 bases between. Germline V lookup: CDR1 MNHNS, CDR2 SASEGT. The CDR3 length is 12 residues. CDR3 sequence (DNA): TGTGCCAGCATCAGGGAGCGCTACGAGCAGTACTTC. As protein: CASIRERYEQYF.